Detailed here is one T cell receptor beta chain. Other DNA sequences from this sample encode an identical CDR3 as well. Documented time point: pre-treatment baseline. The data are from a study of blood T cell dynamics during melanoma immunotherapy. In the study overall: Metastatic melanoma patients received first-line pembrolizumab or nivolumab plus ipilimumab.

Assay: immunoSEQ multiplex PCR; the TCRdb copy retains only in-frame clones and omits some. Among fewer than 25,000 clones listed, roughly 89% were seen once. The TCR was taken from a human donor with melanoma. The sequencing used blood, collected from a patient treated with checkpoint blockade.

The CDR3 DNA follows: TGTGCCAGCAGCCTGAGAACTAGCGGACCCAATGAGCAGTTCTTC. It codes for CASSLRTSGPNEQFF. The chain recombines TRBV28 with TRBJ2-1; 8 positions agree with TRBD2. With V trimmed by 6 bases and J by 6 bases, 10 bases remained unmatched. Germline V lookup: CDR1 MDHEN, CDR2 SYDVKM. The CDR3 has 15 amino acids.